Below, 27 T cell receptor beta chains from the same sample are listed, as sequenced in a study of blood T cell repertoires in COVID-19. TCRdb keeps only in-frame clones here, not all; method: immunoSEQ multiplex PCR. The top ten clones hold about 13% of a sample with 60,000 or so clones, 90% of them seen once. The sample was peripheral blood. These receptors were obtained from a man between 60 and 75 years old with active COVID-19.

The chain has TRBV6-5 and TRBJ2-7, with 11 bases aligning to TRBD2. The CDR3 contains 15 residues. Germline V gene sequence: CDR1 MNHEY, CDR2 SVGAGI. The V gene end was trimmed by 0 bases and the J gene end by 6 bases; junction bases not matched to a gene: 4. The CDR3 DNA sequence: TGTGCCAGCAGTTACTCGAGGGGACTAGCGGCCGAGCAGTACTTC. The encoded protein is CASSYSRGLAAEQYF.

The rearrangement uses TRBV10-3 and TRBJ2-7, with D possibly TRBD1 on 6 matching bases. The CDR3 contains 13 residues. From germline, CDR1 is ENHRY and CDR2 SYGVKD. V lost 7 bases to trimming and J lost 2 bases, with 12 bases between them. The CDR3 region is CAIKGHLAYEQYF. CDR3 in DNA: TGTGCCATCAAGGGACACCTAGCCTACGAGCAGTACTTC.

This clone showed up just a few times. The CDR3 DNA reads as TGCAGCGTTGAGATGGGGCGGGATGGCACCGGGGAGCTGTTTTTT. It codes for CSVEMGRDGTGELFF. This chain joins TRBV29-1 and TRBJ2-2; a possible D gene is TRBD2 (6 bases). CDR3 length: 15 residues. Germline CDR1 SQVTM, CDR2 ANQGSEA. The V end was cut by 3 bases, the J end by 4 bases, with 15 bases between.

The J gene is TRBJ2-7, the V gene TRBV5-5, with a weak D call TRBD2 (5 bases). The CDR3 sequence is 16 residues long. The germline CDR1 and CDR2 sequences are SGHKS and YYEKEE (reference sequence). The V end was cut by 4 bases, the J end by 0 bases, with 17 bases between. The CDR3 nucleotides read TGTGCCAGCAGCCGAGCGGCTACGGCTCGCTCCTACGAGCAGTACTTC. It encodes CASSRAATARSYEQYF.

The V call is TRBV2, the J call TRBJ1-1; a possible D gene is TRBD1 (6 bases). The CDR3 is 13 amino acids. Trimming removed 8 bases at V and 11 bases at J, with 21 bases between. Germline-derived CDR1 and CDR2 are SNHLY and FYNNEI. The CDR3 sequence is CASARGGPSRAFF. In DNA form, the CDR3 reads TGTGCCAGCGCCCGGGGGGGGCCCAGCAGGGCTTTCTTT.

The chain joins TRBV7-9 to TRBJ2-3, with D maybe TRBD1 (5 bases). The CDR3 length is 16 residues. Germline V gene data show CDR1 as SEHNR and CDR2 as FQNEAQ (reference sequence). Trimming pared 1 base from V and 6 bases from J, leaving 17 bases between. CDR3 DNA: TGTGCCAGCAGCTTAGGAGGCGACAGCCTCGGGGATACGCAGTATTTT. Translating gives CASSLGGDSLGDTQYF.

V usage is TRBV18 and J usage is TRBJ1-3, with TRBD1 matching over 9 bases. Unmatched junction bases numbered 3, after V lost 4 bases and J lost 2 bases. The CDR3 runs 15 residues. CDR1 and CDR2 from the germline V gene are KGHSH and LQKENI. CDR3 nucleotide sequence: TGTGCCAGCTCACGCACAGGGGGCACTGGAAACACCATATATTTT. Its translation: CASSRTGGTGNTIYF.

The chain employs TRBV5-1 and TRBJ1-5; a possible D gene is TRBD1 (5 bases). The germline CDR1 and CDR2 sequences are SGHRS and YFSETQ. This CDR3 has 15 amino acids. With 6 bases removed from V and 7 bases from J, the gap between germline ends came to 20 bases. The CDR3 here is CASTPGGLDDQPQHF. The CDR3 DNA follows: TGCGCCAGCACCCCGGGGGGTCTTGATGACCAGCCCCAGCATTTT. Full variable domain (rest looked up from reference TRBV5-1 and TRBJ1-5): KAGVTQTPRYLIKTRGQQVTLSCSPISGHRSVSWYQQTPGQGLQFLFEYFSETQRNKGNFPGRFSGRQFSNSRSEMNVSTLELGDSALYLCASTPGGLDDQPQHFGDGTRLSIL.

The chain uses TRBV5-1 and TRBJ2-1; 7 nucleotides match TRBD1. This CDR3 region has 15 residues. The germline gives CDR1 SGHRS, CDR2 YFSETQ. With V trimmed by 4 bases and J by 0 bases, 4 bases remained unmatched. The CDR3 coding sequence is TGCGCCAGCAGCGAGGACAGGAGCTCCTACAATGAGCAGTTCTTC. It encodes CASSEDRSSYNEQFF.

The genes are TRBV10-3 and TRBJ2-7; the D gene is possibly TRBD2 (5 bases). Trimming cost V 2 bases and J 4 bases, with 12 bases left between them. The germline CDR1 and CDR2 sequences are ENHRY and SYGVKD. The CDR3 consists of 14 residues. The CDR3 region is CAISERARGYEQYF. CDR3 nucleotides: TGTGCCATCAGTGAGAGGGCCCGGGGTTACGAGCAGTACTTC.

V gene TRBV5-4 combines with J gene TRBJ2-5, with D maybe TRBD1 (5 bases). With 5 bases removed from V and 4 bases from J, the gap between germline ends came to 15 bases. Germline CDR1 is SGHNT and CDR2 is YYREEE (reference sequence). The CDR3 totals 14 residues. The DNA for the CDR3 is TGTGCCAGCAGACAGGACCTGGTCCGAGAGACCCAGTACTTC. It encodes CASRQDLVRETQYF.

The rearrangement joins TRBV29-1 to TRBJ2-5, with TRBD2 identical over 8 bases. This CDR3 is 15 amino acids long. The germline gives CDR1 SQVTM, CDR2 ANQGSEA. Germline trimming cut 3 bases from V and 0 bases from J; bases unmatched to any gene: 6. The CDR3 bases are TGCAGCGTTGATGAGTCTAGCGGGTACCAAGAGACCCAGTACTTC. Its protein product is CSVDESSGYQETQYF.

The rearrangement uses TRBV3-1 (or the pseudogene TRBV3-2) and TRBJ2-7, with a tentative D call TRBD2 (5 bases). From germline, CDR1 is LGHDT and CDR2 YNNKEL (reference sequence). The CDR3 sequence is 15 residues long. V was shortened by 1 base and J by 4 bases, with 14 bases between the two germline ends. The CDR3 is CASSQAAFGGYEQYF. As DNA, the CDR3 is TGTGCCAGCAGCCAAGCCGCTTTCGGAGGTTACGAGCAGTACTTC.

The genes are TRBV19 and TRBJ2-1; tentative D call: TRBD1 (6 bases). Germline V gene lookup returns CDR1 LNHDA and CDR2 SQIVND (reference sequence). The CDR3 is made up of 17 amino acids. Trimming took 2 bases from V and 7 from J, leaving 21 bases between them. CDR3 region: CASSITHLWERGNEQFF. Written as DNA, the CDR3 is TGTGCCAGTAGTATAACCCATCTATGGGAGAGGGGGAATGAGCAGTTCTTC.

J is TRBJ1-1 and V is TRBV7-9; D not resolved. The CDR3 spans 14 residues. V lost 5 bases to trimming and J lost 1 base, with 11 bases between them. Germline V gene lookup returns CDR1 SEHNR and CDR2 FQNEAQ (reference sequence). The CDR3: CASSRRGGNTEAFF. Here the CDR3 DNA reads TGTGCCAGCAGCCGCCGGGGAGGGAACACTGAAGCTTTCTTT.

This clone showed up just a few times. The V gene is TRBV28, the J gene TRBJ1-6, with 7 bases aligning to TRBD1. V lost 2 bases and J lost 7; bases outside the gene matches: 2. The CDR3 has 14 amino acids. Germline CDR1 reads MDHEN; CDR2 reads SYDVKM. The CDR3 here is CASSLEQGNSPLHF. CDR3 DNA sequence: TGTGCCAGCAGTTTAGAACAGGGGAATTCACCCCTCCACTTT. Using reference TRBV28 and TRBJ1-6 for the parts outside the CDR3, the full variable domain is DVKVTQSSRYLVKRTGEKVFLECVQDMDHENMFWYRQDPGLGLRLIYFSYDVKMKEKGDIPEGYSVSREKKERFSLILESASTNQTSMYLCASSLEQGNSPLHFGNGTRLTVT.

The chain employs TRBV7-8 and TRBJ1-2, with a tentative D call TRBD1 (6 bases). Germline-derived CDR1 and CDR2 are SGHVS and FQNEAQ. Between the trimmed V and J ends, which lost 4 bases and 4 bases, there was a span of 16 bases. The CDR3 totals 15 residues. CDR3 coding DNA: TGTGCCAGCAGCTCCAAAGGGGGGGCTTCCTATGGCTACACCTTC. Translating it yields CASSSKGGASYGYTF.

V and J are TRBV20-1 and TRBJ1-4, with 8 positions matching TRBD1. CDR1 is DFQATT and CDR2 is SNEGSKA in the germline V gene (reference sequence). Trimming took 3 bases from V and 8 from J; bases not matched to a gene: 5. The CDR3 extends over 13 amino acids. This chain's CDR3 is CSASIPGGEKLFF. In nucleotides, the CDR3 is TGCAGTGCTAGTATACCAGGGGGCGAAAAACTGTTTTTT.

The DNA for the CDR3 is TGTGCCTGGAGTCCCCGTGGGGCGAAATTCCCCCTCCACTTT. It specifies CAWSPRGAKFPLHF. V usage is TRBV30 and J usage is TRBJ1-6; possibly TRBD1 for D (5 bases). This CDR3 comprises 14 residues. V lost 2 bases, J lost 13 bases, and 18 bases lay in between. Germline V CDR1 and CDR2: GTSNPN, SVGIG (reference sequence).

This clone was seen only once. In DNA form, the CDR3 reads TGTGCCAGCAGTGCGATAGCGGGAGTGGCAGATACGCAGTATTTT. Translating it yields CASSAIAGVADTQYF. V and J are TRBV28 and TRBJ2-3; TRBD2 agrees at 9 bases. In germline, CDR1 is MDHEN, CDR2 SYDVKM. V shed 5 bases and J 4 bases; nucleotides not matched to a gene: 7. This CDR3 has 15 residues.

The chain has TRBV6-6 and TRBJ2-1; the D gene is possibly TRBD1 (6 bases). V lost 2 bases and J lost 10, with 9 bases in between. The CDR3 covers 12 residues. CDR1 is MNHNY, CDR2 SVGAGI, per germline (reference sequence). The CDR3 is CASSYHRDEQFF. In nucleotides, the CDR3 is TGTGCCAGCAGTTACCACAGGGACGAGCAGTTCTTC.

This chain connects TRBV11-2 to TRBJ2-2; D is undetermined. The CDR3 covers 16 residues. The germline gives CDR1 SGHAT, CDR2 FQNNGV. The germline V and J ends were trimmed by 0 bases and 1 base, with 9 bases remaining between them. Here the CDR3 reads CASSLDLLGNTGELFF. CDR3 DNA: TGTGCCAGCAGCTTAGATCTTCTCGGGAACACCGGGGAGCTGTTTTTT. Full variable domain (missing parts from reference TRBV11-2 and TRBJ2-2): EAGVAQSPRYKIIEKRQSVAFWCNPISGHATLYWYQQILGQGPKLLIQFQNNGVVDDSQLPKDRFSAERLKGVDSTLKIQPAKLEDSAVYLCASSLDLLGNTGELFFGEGSRLTVL.

The chain is built from TRBV7-9 and TRBJ2-7, with 8 nucleotides matching TRBD1. The CDR3 runs to 14 residues. Unmatched junction bases numbered 5, after V lost 5 bases and J lost 2 bases. From germline, CDR1 is SEHNR and CDR2 FQNEAQ (reference sequence). CDR3 sequence (DNA): TGTGCCAGCAGCCCAGACAGGGGAGCCTACGAGCAGTACTTC. This gives the protein CASSPDRGAYEQYF.

This clone was picked up one time. V and J are TRBV6-5 and TRBJ1-5, with 7 bases matching TRBD1. V trimming: 11 bases; J trimming: 5 bases; junction bases outside the gene matches: 12. The CDR3 totals 14 residues. Germline V gene sequence: CDR1 MNHEY, CDR2 SVGAGI. This CDR3 reads CAVEEGDSHQPQHF. The CDR3 nucleotides are TGTGCCGTTGAGGAGGGGGACAGTCATCAGCCCCAGCATTTT.

This clone has just a few counts. V gene TRBV2 combines with J gene TRBJ1-1; TRBD1 matches 7 bases. The CDR3 contains 14 residues. The V gene end was trimmed by 4 bases and the J gene end by 6 bases; junction bases not matched to a gene: 8. CDR1 is SNHLY and CDR2 is FYNNEI in the germline V gene. CDR3 sequence: CASSVRGGFAEAFF. CDR3 nucleotide sequence: TGTGCCAGCAGTGTTCGAGGGGGCTTTGCTGAAGCTTTCTTT.

Only one count was recorded for this clone. V gene TRBV21-1 combines with J gene TRBJ2-7; no check of the table's D call, TRBD1, against the DNA was made. TRBV21-1 corresponds to a pseudogene. The CDR3 is 16 residues long. The CDR3 region is CASSKFGSDRSYEQYF. The CDR3 region has the DNA TGTGCCAGCAGCAAATTTGGTTCGGACAGATCCTACGAGCAGTACTTC.

The rearrangement joins TRBV5-4 to TRBJ1-2; maybe TRBD1 (5 bases). Per the germline V gene, CDR1 is SGHNT and CDR2 is YYREEE (reference sequence). Trimming left V 0 bases short and J 5 bases short, with 11 bases between. The CDR3 length is 14 residues. The CDR3 sequence is CASSLGGQGYGYTF. The CDR3, as DNA: TGTGCCAGCAGCTTGGGTGGGCAGGGTTATGGCTACACCTTC. Combining the CDR3 with reference TRBV5-4 and TRBJ1-2 gives the whole variable domain ETGVTQSPTHLIKTRGQQVTLRCSSQSGHNTVSWYQQALGQGPQFIFQYYREEENGRGNFPPRFSGLQFPNYSSELNVNALELDDSALYLCASSLGGQGYGYTFGSGTRLTVV.